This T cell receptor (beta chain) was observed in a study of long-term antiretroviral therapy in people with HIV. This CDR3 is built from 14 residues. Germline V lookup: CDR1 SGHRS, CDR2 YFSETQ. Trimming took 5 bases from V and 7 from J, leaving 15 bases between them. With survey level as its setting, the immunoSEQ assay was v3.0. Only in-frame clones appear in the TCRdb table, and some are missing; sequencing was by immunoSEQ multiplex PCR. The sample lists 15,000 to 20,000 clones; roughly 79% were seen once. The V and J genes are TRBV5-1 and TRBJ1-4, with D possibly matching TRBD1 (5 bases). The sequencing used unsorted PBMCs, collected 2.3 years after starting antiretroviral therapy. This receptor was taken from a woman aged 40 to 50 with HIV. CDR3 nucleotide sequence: TGCGCCAGCAGGACGGGACTTGCGGGTGAAAAACTGTTTTTT. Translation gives CASRTGLAGEKLFF.